This TCR beta chain emerged from a study of T cells in Graves' hyperthyroidism and ophthalmopathy. RNA transcripts were the template for amplifying TCR beta CDR3 regions. RT-PCR in the first round (using the HTBI primer set) targeted the TCR CDR3. TCRdb re-called the multiplex PCR reads through MiXCR, storing one row per CDR3 protein. This table has some 50,000 distinct CDR3 sequences, approximately 48% appearing once. The CDR3 extends over 15 amino acids. Germline V gives CDR1 LNHNV, CDR2 YYDKDF (reference sequence). With V trimmed by 6 bases and J by 0 bases, 6 bases remained unmatched. By share, this clonotype counts as medium-sized (0.01 to 0.1%). The study excluded patients with uncontrolled infection, other autoimmune disease, pregnancy or lactation. The diagnoses drew upon clinical symptoms, serum thyroxine and TRAb, thyroid ultrasound and orbital computed tomography.

This receptor was identified in a woman aged 50 to 60 with Graves' ophthalmopathy. The chain is built from TRBV15 and TRBJ2-7, with 9 positions matching TRBD1. Sequenced input: blood. As DNA, the CDR3 is TGTGCCACCAGGGGACAGGGTTCTAACTCCTACGAGCAGTACTTC. Translated: CATRGQGSNSYEQYF.